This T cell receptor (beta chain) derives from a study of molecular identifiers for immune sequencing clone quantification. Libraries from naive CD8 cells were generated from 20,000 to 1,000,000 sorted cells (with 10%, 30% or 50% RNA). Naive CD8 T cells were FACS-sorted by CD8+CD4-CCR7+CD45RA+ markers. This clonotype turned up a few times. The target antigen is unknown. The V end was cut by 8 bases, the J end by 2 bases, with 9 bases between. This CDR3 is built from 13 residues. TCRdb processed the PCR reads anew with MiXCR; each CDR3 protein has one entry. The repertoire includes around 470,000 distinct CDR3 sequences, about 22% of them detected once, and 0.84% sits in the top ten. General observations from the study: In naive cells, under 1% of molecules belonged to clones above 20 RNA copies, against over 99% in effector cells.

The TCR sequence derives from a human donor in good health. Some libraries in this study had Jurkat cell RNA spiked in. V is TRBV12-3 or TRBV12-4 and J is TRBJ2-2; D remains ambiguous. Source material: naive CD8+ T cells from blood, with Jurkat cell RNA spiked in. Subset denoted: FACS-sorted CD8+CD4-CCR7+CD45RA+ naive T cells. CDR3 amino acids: CASLGTNTGELFF. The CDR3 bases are TGTGCCAGCCTTGGCACCAACACCGGGGAGCTGTTTTTT.